This is a list of T cell receptor beta chains from one sample in a study of T cell repertoires in cytomegalovirus infection. TCRdb fed the reads into MiXCR, producing one record per CDR3 protein. The sample lists under 350,000 distinct CDR3 sequences, around 10% occurring once. Sequencing input: PBMCs. Source of these receptors: a human donor in good health (CMV status not recorded). Some clones in this sample may be carry-over from other donors' samples. The CDR3 runs from the conserved cysteine through the conserved F or W. The order of the fields is clone size, D gene, V gene, J gene, CDR3 DNA, CDR3 protein. The D gene is left open where the match is weak. A clone size is listed for some rows: how often the clone was seen (once, few, many), or a class if it is expanded.

size: many; D: -; V: TRBV9; J: TRBJ1-2; DNA: TGTGCCAGCAGCGTAGGGGCTCGACACCTTACGAACTATGGCTACACCTTC; CDR3: CASSVGARHLTNYGYTF
size: -; D: -; V: TRBV6-2/TRBV6-3; J: TRBJ2-1; DNA: TGTGCCAGCAGTAGGGGGACACACTACAATGAGCAGTTCTTC; CDR3: CASSRGTHYNEQFF
size: few; D: -; V: TRBV20-1; J: TRBJ2-1; DNA: TGCAGTGCTTCGACAGGGAGGATTGGGGACTCCTACAATGAGCAGTTCTTC; CDR3: CSASTGRIGDSYNEQFF
size: many; D: -; V: TRBV14; J: TRBJ1-6; DNA: TGTGCCAGCAGCCAAGATGGAAGGCCACCCCTCCACTTT; CDR3: CASSQDGRPPLHF
size: many; D: TRBD2; V: TRBV4-2; J: TRBJ2-3; DNA: TGTGCCAGCAGCCTCACCGGGACTAGCGGTACAGATACGCAGTATTTT; CDR3: CASSLTGTSGTDTQYF
size: many; D: -; V: TRBV7-2; J: TRBJ1-1; DNA: TGTGCCAGCAGCTTAGAAGGGGGGGGCGCTTTCTTT; CDR3: CASSLEGGGAFF
size: few; D: TRBD1; V: TRBV7-9; J: TRBJ2-2; DNA: TGTGCCAGCAGTCCCAACCCGGACAGGGGGCGCTTCACCGGGGAGCTGTTTTTT; CDR3: CASSPNPDRGRFTGELFF
size: -; D: TRBD1; V: TRBV5-1; J: TRBJ1-1; DNA: TGCGCCAGCAGCTTCACAGGGGGCACTGAAGCTTTCTTT; CDR3: CASSFTGGTEAFF
size: few; D: -; V: TRBV6-5; J: TRBJ1-3; DNA: TGTGCCAGCAGCCTATCCCCCGGGGGGGGCGGCTCTGGAAACACCATATATTTT; CDR3: CASSLSPGGGGSGNTIYF
size: many; D: TRBD1; V: TRBV7-9; J: TRBJ1-5; DNA: TGTGCCAGCAGTCAGGGACAGGGATATCAGCCCCAGCATTTT; CDR3: CASSQGQGYQPQHF
size: -; D: -; V: TRBV19; J: TRBJ1-3; DNA: TGTGCCAGTAGCGATATACGACAGTCCTCTGGAAACACCATATATTTT; CDR3: CASSDIRQSSGNTIYF
size: many; D: -; V: TRBV20-1; J: TRBJ2-5; DNA: TGCAGTGCTAGATATTCGGAGACCCAGTACTTC; CDR3: CSARYSETQYF
size: few; D: TRBD2; V: TRBV2; J: TRBJ2-1; DNA: TGTGCCAGCAGTGCTCGGACTAGCGGGGGTGAGCAGTTCTTC; CDR3: CASSARTSGGEQFF
size: many; D: -; V: TRBV5-4; J: TRBJ2-7; DNA: TGTGCCAGCAGCTTGTTGATCGGGCGAAGGGACGAGCAGTACTTC; CDR3: CASSLLIGRRDEQYF
size: many; D: -; V: TRBV7-9; J: TRBJ1-4; DNA: TGTGCCAGCAGCTTAAACCCGAATGAAAAACTGTTTTTT; CDR3: CASSLNPNEKLFF
size: many; D: -; V: TRBV6-1; J: TRBJ1-1; DNA: TGTGCCAGCAGTGATGCGGTGCCTGAAGCTTTCTTT; CDR3: CASSDAVPEAFF
size: many; D: TRBD1; V: TRBV7-8; J: TRBJ2-7; DNA: TGTGCCAGCAGTGGACAGGGAGCACCCTACGAGCAGTACTTC; CDR3: CASSGQGAPYEQYF
size: few; D: -; V: TRBV4-1; J: TRBJ2-2; DNA: TGCGCCAGCAGCCAAGGACAGGTTTCCACCGGGGAGCTGTTTTTT; CDR3: CASSQGQVSTGELFF
size: many; D: TRBD1; V: TRBV6-2/TRBV6-3; J: TRBJ1-1; DNA: TGTGCCAGCAAAGGGACAGATAACACTGAAGCTTTCTTT; CDR3: CASKGTDNTEAFF
size: -; D: TRBD1; V: TRBV5-1; J: TRBJ2-2; DNA: TGCGCCAGCAGCTCTACAGGGGACGCGAACACCGGGGAGCTGTTTTTT; CDR3: CASSSTGDANTGELFF
size: few; D: -; V: TRBV18; J: TRBJ2-1; DNA: TGTGCCAGCTCACCATGGAACAATGAGCAGTTCTTC; CDR3: CASSPWNNEQFF
size: many; D: TRBD1; V: TRBV20-1; J: TRBJ2-1; DNA: TGCAGTGCTAGGACCCCGGGACAGGGATCCTACAATGAGCAGTTCTTC; CDR3: CSARTPGQGSYNEQFF
size: many; D: -; V: TRBV28; J: TRBJ1-2; DNA: TGTGCCAGCAGTCCCGGGCCTAACTATGGCTACACCTTC; CDR3: CASSPGPNYGYTF
size: many; D: -; V: TRBV12-5; J: TRBJ1-2; DNA: TGTGCTAGTGGTTATGGAGGACAGAGCTATGGCTACACCTTC; CDR3: CASGYGGQSYGYTF
size: few; D: -; V: TRBV7-9; J: TRBJ1-2; DNA: TGTGCCAGCAGCGCCTTTCGGCAAAAGGCTGGTGAGGCGAACTATGGCTACACCTTC; CDR3: CASSAFRQKAGEANYGYTF
size: many; D: -; V: TRBV7-6; J: TRBJ2-3; DNA: TGTGCCAGCAGCTTAAGAGAAAGGCAAGATACGCAGTATTTT; CDR3: CASSLRERQDTQYF
size: -; D: -; V: TRBV7-9; J: TRBJ1-1; DNA: TGTGCCACCGGACGGAACACTGAAGCTTTCTTT; CDR3: CATGRNTEAFF
size: many; D: TRBD2; V: TRBV6-1; J: TRBJ2-3; DNA: TGTGCCAGCAGGCGGACTAGCGGGGGCCCCGCGGGAGATACGCAGTATTTT; CDR3: CASRRTSGGPAGDTQYF
size: many; D: TRBD2; V: TRBV27; J: TRBJ2-1; DNA: TGTGCCAGCAGTTTATTGCGAACTAGCGGGGTTTCCTACAATGAGCAGTTCTTC; CDR3: CASSLLRTSGVSYNEQFF
size: -; D: -; V: TRBV10-3; J: TRBJ2-7; DNA: TGTGCCATCAGTGACAGGGCAGGGGACATCTACGAGCAGTACTTC; CDR3: CAISDRAGDIYEQYF
size: -; D: TRBD1; V: TRBV5-1; J: TRBJ2-7; DNA: TGCGCCAGCAGCTTCCGGACAGGGGTGTCCTACGAGCAGTACTTC; CDR3: CASSFRTGVSYEQYF
size: few; D: -; V: TRBV6-5; J: TRBJ2-5; DNA: TGTGCCAGCAGTTACCATAGTCGCCAAGAGACCCAGTACTTC; CDR3: CASSYHSRQETQYF
size: few; D: -; V: TRBV4-1; J: TRBJ2-2; DNA: TGCGCCAGCAACCAAACCGGGGAGCTGTTTTTT; CDR3: CASNQTGELFF
size: -; D: -; V: TRBV15; J: TRBJ2-7; DNA: TGTGCCACCAGCAGAGATATTGCTAGCGATGAGCAGTACTTC; CDR3: CATSRDIASDEQYF
size: few; D: TRBD2; V: TRBV29-1; J: TRBJ2-3; DNA: TGCAGCGGTGCGGGACTAGCGGGGACAGATACGCAGTATTTT; CDR3: CSGAGLAGTDTQYF
size: many; D: TRBD1; V: TRBV7-2; J: TRBJ2-5; DNA: TGTGCCAGCAGGAACCGGGACAGGAACCAAGAGACCCAGTACTTC; CDR3: CASRNRDRNQETQYF
size: many; D: TRBD1; V: TRBV5-1; J: TRBJ2-1; DNA: TGCGCCAGCAGCCATGGACAGGGGGCGAGGAATGAGCAGTTCTTC; CDR3: CASSHGQGARNEQFF
size: many; D: -; V: TRBV19; J: TRBJ1-4; DNA: TGTGCCAGCCAGGATCTCGGAAAACTGTTTTTT; CDR3: CASQDLGKLFF
size: many; D: -; V: TRBV6-2/TRBV6-3; J: TRBJ2-3; DNA: TGTGCCAGCAGTGCTCTAGGGCGCACAGATACGCAGTATTTT; CDR3: CASSALGRTDTQYF
size: few; D: -; V: TRBV5-4; J: TRBJ2-2; DNA: TGTGCCAGCAGCCCGGGGCAGATAAACACCGGGGAGCTGTTTTTT; CDR3: CASSPGQINTGELFF
size: many; D: -; V: TRBV20-1; J: TRBJ2-3; DNA: TGCAGTGCTAGAGGACGACCCGGGACTAGCACAGATACGCAGTATTTT; CDR3: CSARGRPGTSTDTQYF
size: -; D: -; V: TRBV10-3; J: TRBJ1-4; DNA: TGTGCCATCAGTGACGCGGCATCTGGGGCACACGAAAAACTGTTTTTT; CDR3: CAISDAASGAHEKLFF
size: many; D: -; V: TRBV7-2; J: TRBJ1-2; DNA: TGTGCCAGCAGCTTATATAGTACAGGGTCTGATGGCTACACCTTC; CDR3: CASSLYSTGSDGYTF
size: many; D: TRBD1; V: TRBV6-2/TRBV6-3; J: TRBJ2-4; DNA: TGTGCCAGCAGTTACTCCAGACAGGGCAGGGCCAAAAACATTCAGTACTTC; CDR3: CASSYSRQGRAKNIQYF
size: many; D: -; V: TRBV7-2; J: TRBJ2-1; DNA: TGTGCCAGCAGCCGACGAAGGGGAGGGGGCGGCGAGCAGTTCTTC; CDR3: CASSRRRGGGGEQFF
size: many; D: -; V: TRBV20-1; J: TRBJ1-6; DNA: TGCAGTGCTAGAAACAGCGTCACCCTCCACTTT; CDR3: CSARNSVTLHF
size: -; D: TRBD2; V: TRBV6-2/TRBV6-3; J: TRBJ2-5; DNA: TGTGCCAGCAGTTTCGGGGGGGCCCGGACCCAGTACTTC; CDR3: CASSFGGARTQYF
size: many; D: TRBD2; V: TRBV5-4; J: TRBJ2-3; DNA: TGTGCCAGCAGCTTGTCTAGCGGTTTGGTAGATACGCAGTATTTT; CDR3: CASSLSSGLVDTQYF
size: many; D: TRBD1; V: TRBV29-1; J: TRBJ1-4; DNA: TGCAGCGTTGGAGAGGGGACAGGGCGCGAAAAACTGTTTTTT; CDR3: CSVGEGTGREKLFF
size: many; D: TRBD2; V: TRBV10-2; J: TRBJ2-4; DNA: TGCGCCAGCAGTGAGGAAAGGGCGGGAGGGGGGGCCAAAAACATTCAGTACTTC; CDR3: CASSEERAGGGAKNIQYF
size: many; D: -; V: TRBV7-2; J: TRBJ2-5; DNA: TGTGCCAGCAGCTACTACCTAGAGACCCAGTACTTC; CDR3: CASSYYLETQYF
size: -; D: -; V: TRBV7-2; J: TRBJ1-1; DNA: TGTGCCAGCAGCTTACATGGGGGCGGCACTGAAGCTTTCTTT; CDR3: CASSLHGGGTEAFF
size: few; D: -; V: TRBV2; J: TRBJ1-5; DNA: TGTGCCAGCAGAATCAGCCCGCGAGGGAGCAATCAGCCCCAGCATTTT; CDR3: CASRISPRGSNQPQHF
size: few; D: TRBD2; V: TRBV15; J: TRBJ2-1; DNA: TGTGCCACCAGCGCGACTAGCGGGGTCTACAATGAGCAGTTCTTC; CDR3: CATSATSGVYNEQFF
size: many; D: -; V: TRBV2; J: TRBJ2-3; DNA: TGTGCCAGCAGTGCGGGTACCACAGATACGCAGTATTTT; CDR3: CASSAGTTDTQYF
size: -; D: -; V: TRBV27; J: TRBJ1-2; DNA: TGTGCCAGCAGTTTATCTTTGTCGGCGGGGCGGGATGGCTACACCTTC; CDR3: CASSLSLSAGRDGYTF
size: many; D: -; V: TRBV6-1; J: TRBJ2-3; DNA: TGTGCCAGCAGTAATGGGGGGAGCACAGATACGCAGTATTTT; CDR3: CASSNGGSTDTQYF
size: -; D: TRBD1; V: TRBV6-2/TRBV6-3; J: TRBJ2-2; DNA: TGTGCCAGCAGCCGGGGACAGGGCGTGAACACCGGGGAGCTGTTTTTT; CDR3: CASSRGQGVNTGELFF
size: many; D: -; V: TRBV19; J: TRBJ2-3; DNA: TGTGCCAGTAGTATAGCGACTACTGGTAGCACAGATACGCAGTATTTT; CDR3: CASSIATTGSTDTQYF
size: many; D: -; V: TRBV27; J: TRBJ1-4; DNA: TGTGCCAGCAGTGCCGGGACTTACGGAAAACTGTTTTTT; CDR3: CASSAGTYGKLFF